Described below is a single T cell receptor beta chain sequence and its context. Its antigen remains unidentified. CDR3 size: 12 residues. Germline V lookup: CDR1 LGHNA, CDR2 YNFKEQ. The ends were cut back, 1 base at V and 6 bases at J, with 4 bases in the middle. This specimen belongs to a study of cytomegalovirus exposure and HLA in healthy donors. Whole-study findings and limits: Association of a missense DCLRE1C variant with TCR beta V- and J-gene trimming was reported in a later analysis. In a later analysis, CMV-associated beta chains were mostly HLA-associated, it appeared.

The study ran its PCR with 60 Vbeta and 13 Jbeta primers. Per the original data handling: Unique TCR beta chains totaled about 73 million in a later count, with approximately 11 million of them shared. This table comes from immunoSEQ multiplex PCR, and its TCRdb copy is limited to in-frame clones, with some not included. D and trimming were read from the DNA, whereas the V and J calls and clone size are those reported in that table. This sample yields some 120,000 clones, of which 80% are seen a single time; around 3% belongs to the top ten. The sample consisted of PBMCs. This clonotype was obtained from a male donor in good health and CMV-seronegative. This sequence joins TRBV4-2 and TRBJ2-1; no clear D. CDR3 in amino acids: CASSQVANEQFF. CDR3 nucleotides: TGTGCCAGCAGCCAAGTGGCCAATGAGCAGTTCTTC.